These 32 T cell receptor beta chains came from one sample sequenced in a study of cytomegalovirus exposure and HLA in healthy donors. In the PCR, 60 Vbeta and 13 Jbeta primers were used. Libraries were prepared by immunoSEQ multiplex PCR; TCRdb keeps only in-frame clonotypes and omits some of them. The sample contains 250,000 or so clones, about 81% of which appear only once. The material sequenced was PBMCs. The origin of the receptors is a woman in her sixties in good health and CMV-seropositive.

The rearrangement links TRBV5-1 to TRBJ2-3; TRBD1 might be the D (6 bases). There are 13 residues in the CDR3. Between the trimmed V and J ends, which lost 4 bases and 2 bases, there was a span of 8 bases. Looked up from germline, CDR1 is SGHRS and CDR2 is YFSETQ. In DNA, the CDR3 is TGCGCCAGCAGCGGACAGATCACAGATACGCAGTATTTT. Translated, it gives CASSGQITDTQYF.

The chain recombines TRBV4-2 with TRBJ2-2, with 9 bases that match TRBD1. V was clipped by 0 bases and J by 4 bases; unmatched bases: 3. The germline CDR1 and CDR2 sequences are LGHNA and YNFKEQ. This CDR3 has 16 residues. In nucleotides, the CDR3 is TGTGCCAGCAGCCAAGACCGGACAGGGGTCACCGGGGAGCTGTTTTTT. It codes for CASSQDRTGVTGELFF.

The rearrangement uses TRBV28 and TRBJ1-4, with D hard to call. V lost 6 bases and J lost 3, with 17 bases in between. The CDR3 extends over 16 amino acids. Germline assignment: CDR1 MDHEN and CDR2 SYDVKM. The CDR3 protein is CASRPLPGRANEKLFF. DNA for the CDR3: TGTGCCAGCAGACCTCTCCCCGGGCGGGCTAATGAAAAACTGTTTTTT.

This clone was detected once. This sequence joins TRBV5-8 and TRBJ2-6; 11 nucleotides agree with TRBD2. The J segment lost 0 bases and the V segment lost 3 bases, leaving 2 bases of the junction unmatched. There are 17 residues in the CDR3. The germline V gene encodes CDR1 SGHTS and CDR2 YDEGEE. The CDR3 loop reads CASSSSGRSSGANVLTF. The DNA for the CDR3 is TGTGCCAGCAGCTCTAGCGGGAGGAGCTCTGGGGCCAACGTCCTGACTTTC.

The chain is built from TRBV29-1 and TRBJ2-6; TRBD1 aligns across 10 bases. CDR1 and CDR2 (germline): SQVTM, ANQGSEA. Losses at the gene ends were 1 base for V and 0 bases for J; bases not matched to a gene: 6. The CDR3 covers 18 residues. The CDR3 sequence is CSVEGRGDRGSGANVLTF. The CDR3 region has the DNA TGCAGCGTTGAAGGTCGGGGGGACAGGGGCTCTGGGGCCAACGTCCTGACTTTC.

V is TRBV29-1 and J is TRBJ1-1; D gene uncertain. The CDR3 runs to 14 residues. Between the trimmed V and J ends, which lost 3 bases and 1 base, there was a span of 12 bases. CDR1 and CDR2 (germline): SQVTM, ANQGSEA. CDR3 sequence (DNA): TGCAGCGTTGATTGGGGAGAAGGGAACACTGAAGCTTTCTTT. It encodes CSVDWGEGNTEAFF. The full variable domain, completed using reference TRBV29-1 and TRBJ1-1, is SAVISQKPSRDICQRGTSLTIQCQVDSQVTMMFWYRQQPGQSLTLIATANQGSEATYESGFVIDKFPISRPNLTFSTLTVSNMSPEDSSIYLCSVDWGEGNTEAFFGQGTRLTVV.

The CDR3 DNA follows: TGTGCCATCAGTGAGTCCGATGAGCAGTTCTTC. Protein product: CAISESDEQFF. The chain recombines TRBV10-3 with TRBJ2-1; no definite D call. Germline V gene data show CDR1 as ENHRY and CDR2 as SYGVKD. This CDR3 is built from 11 residues. The V end was cut by 0 bases, the J end by 8 bases, with 2 bases between.

The chain has TRBV18 and TRBJ1-1, with D maybe TRBD1 (5 bases). In germline, CDR1 is KGHSH, CDR2 LQKENI. CDR3 length: 13 residues. V was cut by 4 bases and J by 1 base, with 7 bases left in between. The CDR3 sequence is CASSRDRNTEAFF. The CDR3 DNA reads as TGTGCCAGCTCACGCGACAGGAACACTGAAGCTTTCTTT.

This CDR3 reads CATQESTDTQYF. CDR3 DNA: TGTGCCACTCAAGAGAGCACAGATACGCAGTATTTT. V and J are TRBV10-3 and TRBJ2-3, with D unresolved. Germline CDR1 and CDR2: ENHRY and SYGVKD. There are 12 residues in the CDR3. Trimming stripped 10 bases from V and 0 bases from J, with 8 bases between.

This clone appeared a few times. V is TRBV19 and J is TRBJ1-5; D perhaps matches TRBD1 (5 bases). The CDR3 covers 16 residues. Germline CDR1 is LNHDA and CDR2 is SQIVND (reference sequence). V gave up 1 base and J gave up 1 base, with 11 bases separating them. This CDR3 reads CASSIADSWSNQPQHF. CDR3 coding DNA: TGTGCCAGTAGTATAGCCGACAGTTGGAGCAATCAGCCCCAGCATTTT.

As regards this clone: Sequence at one end of the junction differs from germline and may be a read error. The V and J genes are TRBV7-9 and TRBJ1-3; D is undetermined. CDR3 length equals 16 residues. The germline gives CDR1 SEHNR, CDR2 FQNEAQ (reference sequence). The CDR3 region is CSSSLARQLSGNTIYF. CDR3 sequence (DNA): TGTTCCAGCAGCTTAGCCAGGCAACTCTCTGGAAACACCATATATTTT.

V gene TRBV29-1 combines with J gene TRBJ1-2, with D hard to call. Germline V gene data show CDR1 as SQVTM and CDR2 as ANQGSEA. The V and J ends lost 6 bases and 2 bases respectively, with 13 bases between them. The CDR3 spans 13 residues. CDR3 protein: CSVTEPENYGYTF. CDR3 in DNA: TGCAGCGTCACGGAGCCGGAGAACTATGGCTACACCTTC.

V is TRBV9 and J is TRBJ1-2, with D maybe TRBD1 (5 bases). V lost 5 bases to trimming and J lost 6 bases, with 14 bases between them. CDR1 is SGDLS, CDR2 YYNGEE, per germline. The CDR3 loop spans 13 amino acids. In DNA form, the CDR3 reads TGTGCCAGCAGAGGGGCGTGGGCCCATGGCTACACCTTC. This translates into CASRGAWAHGYTF.

The chain has TRBV5-1 and TRBJ2-6, with 12 nucleotides matching TRBD1. The CDR3 totals 18 residues. CDR1 SGHRS and CDR2 YFSETQ come from the germline V gene. Trimming at V came to 4 bases and at J to 0 bases, leaving 5 bases not matched to a gene. CDR3: CASSPGQGASSGANVLTF. CDR3 nucleotides: TGCGCCAGCAGCCCGGGACAGGGGGCTTCCTCTGGGGCCAACGTCCTGACTTTC.

The chain combines TRBV5-1 with TRBJ2-4; 8 bases agree with TRBD2. The CDR3 contains 16 residues. V was pared by 0 bases and J by 6 bases, with 8 bases of the junction left unmatched. Germline CDR1 SGHRS, CDR2 YFSETQ. The CDR3 here is CASSLGSGMALNIQYF. The CDR3 DNA follows: TGCGCCAGCAGCTTGGGTAGCGGGATGGCTTTAAACATTCAGTACTTC.

The V call is TRBV6-5, the J call TRBJ2-7; TRBD2 agrees at 7 bases. Germline-derived CDR1 and CDR2 are MNHEY and SVGAGI. CDR3 length: 15 amino acids. The V segment lost 6 bases and the J segment 0 bases; nucleotides outside the gene matches: 8. The CDR3 sequence: CASSQTSVPSYEQYF. CDR3 sequence (DNA): TGTGCCAGCAGCCAAACTAGCGTCCCCTCCTACGAGCAGTACTTC.

The genes are TRBV2 and TRBJ2-7; the match to TRBD2 covers 7 bases. CDR3 length: 16 amino acids. CDR1 is SNHLY and CDR2 is FYNNEI in the germline V gene. V shed 3 bases and J 2 bases; nucleotides not matched to a gene: 10. The CDR3 sequence is CASSEGPWGTTYEQYF. The DNA for the CDR3 is TGTGCCAGCAGTGAGGGGCCGTGGGGGACTACCTACGAGCAGTACTTC.

The V and J genes are TRBV5-4 and TRBJ1-1, with a possible D match to TRBD1 (6 bases). Deletions cut 3 bases from V and 1 base from J, with 13 bases between. The CDR3 spans 15 residues. From germline, CDR1 is SGHNT and CDR2 YYREEE (reference sequence). CDR3 in amino acids: CASSSPTTGNTEAFF. CDR3 DNA: TGTGCCAGCAGCTCCCCAACGACAGGGAACACTGAAGCTTTCTTT.

The chain joins TRBV27 to TRBJ1-1, with TRBD1 matching over 9 bases. V lost 5 bases to trimming and J lost 5 bases; unmatched junction nucleotides: 9. The CDR3 covers 15 residues. CDR1 is MNHEY, CDR2 SMNVEV, per germline (reference sequence). The CDR3 loop is CASSPEQGARTEAFF. Here the CDR3 DNA reads TGTGCCAGCAGTCCCGAACAGGGGGCGCGGACTGAAGCTTTCTTT.

The table lists this clone with a few counts. This rearrangement joins TRBV19 to TRBJ1-5, with TRBD1 matching over 12 bases. The CDR3 totals 17 residues. The junction had 13 bases not matched to a gene; V was cut back by 11 bases and J by 2 bases. Germline CDR1 reads LNHDA; CDR2 reads SQIVND (reference sequence). The DNA for the CDR3 is TGTGCCTCCTTCCCTGGGACAGGGGGCGTCGGCAATCAGCCCCAGCATTTT. This codes for CASFPGTGGVGNQPQHF.

The CDR3 region has the DNA TGCGCCAGCAGGAAGGGACAGGATAGCAATCAGCCCCAGCATTTT. Translated: CASRKGQDSNQPQHF. The rearrangement joins TRBV5-1 to TRBJ1-5; 8 nucleotides agree with TRBD1. Germline-derived CDR1 and CDR2 are SGHRS and YFSETQ. The CDR3 consists of 15 residues. J gave up 0 bases and V 5 bases, and 4 bases lay outside the gene matches.

The chain links TRBV10-2 to TRBJ2-3; D gene ambiguous. Trimming left V 7 bases short and J 5 bases short, with 7 bases between. Germline lookup yields CDR1 WSHSY and CDR2 SAAADI. The CDR3 extends over 11 amino acids. The CDR3 is CASMVVDTQYF. As DNA, the CDR3 is TGCGCCAGCATGGTAGTAGATACGCAGTATTTT.

This clone occurred a few times. V and J are TRBV29-1 and TRBJ2-1; tentatively, D is TRBD2 (6 bases). Per germline, CDR1 SQVTM and CDR2 ANQGSEA. The CDR3 is 12 residues long. Trimming removed 4 bases from V and 6 bases from J, with 10 bases in between. The CDR3 DNA sequence: TGCAGCGTTGCGCTAGCGCCCAATGAGCAGTTCTTC. Amino acid sequence: CSVALAPNEQFF.

The rearrangement links TRBV30 to TRBJ1-6; 11 nucleotides match TRBD1. The CDR3 is 15 amino acids. Trimming cost V 7 bases and J 9 bases; bases outside gene matches: 11. CDR1 GTSNPN and CDR2 SVGIG come from the germline V gene (reference sequence). The CDR3 spells CASRAGQGESSPLHF. As DNA, the CDR3 is TGTGCCTCCCGAGCGGGACAGGGGGAATCTTCACCCCTCCACTTT.

V usage is TRBV9 and J usage is TRBJ1-2, with a possible D match to TRBD1 (6 bases). Germline values: CDR1 SGDLS, CDR2 YYNGEE. The CDR3 is 16 amino acids. V was shortened by 0 bases and J by 8 bases, with 20 bases between the two germline ends. CDR3 sequence reads: CASSVGAGAEIFGYTF. Written as DNA, the CDR3 is TGTGCCAGCAGCGTAGGTGCAGGGGCGGAAATTTTCGGCTACACCTTC.

This clone was picked up one time. This chain connects TRBV10-1 to TRBJ2-3; 10 bases align to TRBD1. CDR3 size: 14 residues. The germline gives CDR1 WNHNN, CDR2 SYGVQD (reference sequence). The trim removed 5 bases at V and 6 bases at J, leaving 5 bases unmatched. This CDR3 reads CASSSGTGADTQYF. In nucleotides, the CDR3 is TGCGCCAGCAGTTCCGGGACAGGGGCCGATACGCAGTATTTT.

The chain joins TRBV28 to TRBJ2-4; D might be TRBD2 (7 bases). The CDR3 spans 16 residues. Trimming stripped 6 bases from V and 8 bases from J, with 23 bases between. CDR1 MDHEN and CDR2 SYDVKM come from the germline V gene. DNA for the CDR3: TGTGCCAGCAGCCGCCCCTTAGGGGGAGGGGGGGACATTCAGTACTTC. Amino acid sequence: CASSRPLGGGGDIQYF. The whole variable domain, remainder taken from reference TRBV28 and TRBJ2-4, is DVKVTQSSRYLVKRTGEKVFLECVQDMDHENMFWYRQDPGLGLRLIYFSYDVKMKEKGDIPEGYSVSREKKERFSLILESASTNQTSMYLCASSRPLGGGGDIQYFGAGTRLSVL.

The V gene is TRBV30, the J gene TRBJ2-7, with D possibly being TRBD1 (6 bases). The CDR3 has 14 residues. Germline values: CDR1 GTSNPN, CDR2 SVGIG (reference sequence). V was shortened by 6 bases and J by 0 bases, with 15 bases between the two germline ends. CDR3 loop: CACLGQGSSYEQYF. The CDR3 DNA reads TGTGCCTGCCTGGGGCAGGGGAGCTCCTACGAGCAGTACTTC.

The chain carries TRBV18 and TRBJ2-5, with 7 bases aligning to TRBD1. CDR1 and CDR2 from the germline V gene are KGHSH and LQKENI. The length of the CDR3 is 15 residues. Losses at the gene ends were 3 bases for V and 5 bases for J; bases not matched to a gene: 9. The CDR3 sequence: CASSPPGQAWETQYF. The DNA for the CDR3 is TGTGCCAGCTCACCCCCCGGACAGGCTTGGGAGACCCAGTACTTC.

The chain is built from TRBV6-4 and TRBJ1-1, with D perhaps matching TRBD1 (5 bases). With 2 bases removed from V and 4 bases from J, the gap between germline ends came to 8 bases. The CDR3 extends over 13 amino acids. Germline V gene lookup returns CDR1 MRHNA and CDR2 SNTAGT. CDR3 protein: CASSDGGSTEAFF. CDR3 nucleotides: TGTGCCAGCAGTGACGGGGGGTCCACTGAAGCTTTCTTT.

The chain recombines TRBV19 with TRBJ1-1, with D tentatively TRBD1 (5 bases). V lost 7 bases, J lost 1 base, and 19 bases lay in between. CDR3 size: 16 residues. CDR1 and CDR2 (germline): LNHDA, SQIVND (reference sequence). The CDR3 protein is CASTTPGLVWNTEAFF. The CDR3 bases are TGTGCCAGTACCACCCCAGGGTTGGTTTGGAACACTGAAGCTTTCTTT.

The gene calls are TRBV27 and TRBJ2-2, with D tentatively TRBD2 (5 bases). Germline V CDR1 and CDR2: MNHEY, SMNVEV (reference sequence). The CDR3 is made up of 15 amino acids. V shed 6 bases and J shed 0 bases, with 11 bases lying between them. This CDR3 is CASSREYANTGELFF. The CDR3 DNA reads as TGTGCCAGCAGCCGGGAATACGCGAACACCGGGGAGCTGTTTTTT.